These T cell receptor beta chains were read from a single sample in a study of lymphopenia after photon versus proton radiotherapy. TCRdb's copy holds only in-frame clones and misses some; the assay was immunoSEQ multiplex PCR. The sample lists about 30,000 clones; about 87% were seen once. The sequencing used peripheral blood, collected from a patient treated with proton-based radiotherapy. These receptors were taken from a woman aged 60 to 75 with cholangiocarcinoma. Some clones in this sample may be carry-over from other donors' samples. CDR3s include the opening cysteine and the closing phenylalanine or tryptophan. Fields, in order: J gene, D gene, clone size, V gene, CDR3 protein, CDR3 DNA. D genes are given only for firm matches. Clone size, where shown, is once, few, many, or a class for clones that have expanded.

TRBJ2-1 | TRBD1 | . | TRBV5-6 | CASRQDRGDEQFF | TGTGCCAGCAGACAGGACAGGGGTGATGAGCAGTTCTTC
TRBJ1-1 | . | . | TRBV18 | CASSPGLVVMNTEAFF | TGTGCCAGCTCACCGGGTTTGGTGGTGATGAACACTGAAGCTTTCTTT
TRBJ2-7 | . | . | TRBV5-1 | CASSPLNTDEQYF | TGCGCCAGCAGCCCTCTAAACACCGACGAGCAGTACTTC
TRBJ2-7 | TRBD1 | . | TRBV6-1 | CASSEAGTGEYEQYF | TGTGCCAGCAGTGAGGCCGGGACAGGAGAATACGAGCAGTACTTC
TRBJ2-1 | TRBD2 | . | TRBV11-2 | CASSGTSGYNEQFF | TGTGCCAGCAGTGGGACTAGCGGGTACAATGAGCAGTTCTTC
TRBJ2-7 | TRBD1 | once | TRBV29-1 | CSAGDRASYEQYF | TGCAGCGCAGGGGACAGGGCCTCCTACGAGCAGTACTTC
TRBJ2-1 | . | . | TRBV7-9 | CASPGLSYNEQFF | TGTGCCAGCCCGGGACTCTCCTACAATGAGCAGTTCTTC
TRBJ2-5 | . | . | TRBV20-1 | CSARNGEAQYF | TGCAGTGCTAGAAATGGGGAGGCCCAGTACTTC
TRBJ1-4 | . | . | TRBV6-1 | CASSFITGKLFF | TGTGCCAGCAGTTTCATTACAGGAAAACTGTTTTTT
TRBJ1-2 | TRBD1 | . | TRBV19 | CASSLTGGGYYGYTF | TGTGCCAGTAGCCTAACAGGGGGGGGATACTATGGCTACACCTTC
TRBJ2-3 | . | . | TRBV12-5 | CASGLQATDTQYF | TGTGCTAGTGGTTTGCAAGCCACAGATACGCAGTATTTT
TRBJ2-3 | . | . | TRBV6-5 | CASSQRGDTQYF | TGTGCCAGCAGTCAAAGGGGAGATACGCAGTATTTT
TRBJ2-1 | . | . | TRBV11-3 | CASSLASYNEQFF | TGTGCCAGCAGCTTGGCGTCCTACAATGAGCAGTTCTTC
TRBJ2-7 | . | . | TRBV6-1 | CASSEALGVAYEQYF | TGTGCCAGCAGTGAAGCGCTGGGGGTGGCCTACGAGCAGTACTTC
TRBJ2-5 | . | . | TRBV6-6 | CASSSGAETQYF | TGTGCCAGCAGTTCGGGGGCGGAGACCCAGTACTTC
TRBJ1-5 | TRBD1 | . | TRBV5-6 | CASSPQGTNQPQHF | TGTGCCAGCAGTCCACAGGGGACCAATCAGCCCCAGCATTTT
TRBJ2-3 | . | . | TRBV28 | CASTPQSTDTQYF | TGTGCCAGCACGCCCCAAAGCACAGATACGCAGTATTTT
TRBJ2-7 | . | once | TRBV7-3 | CASELAAFSYEQYF | TGTGCCAGCGAATTGGCCGCTTTCTCCTACGAGCAGTACTTC
TRBJ2-5 | . | . | TRBV5-4 | CATLGGVGQETQYF | TGTGCCACCCTAGGGGGGGTCGGCCAAGAGACCCAGTACTTC
TRBJ2-6 | TRBD1 | . | TRBV27 | CASSAGMDRVTSGANVLTF | TGTGCCAGCAGCGCGGGGATGGACAGGGTAACATCTGGGGCCAACGTCCTGACTTTC
TRBJ1-5 | . | . | TRBV2 | CASSELRAGGNQPQHF | TGTGCCAGCAGTGAGCTGCGGGCCGGTGGCAATCAGCCCCAGCATTTT
TRBJ1-2 | . | few | TRBV11-1 | CASSFRPRDGYTF | TGTGCCAGCAGCTTTCGTCCCCGGGATGGCTACACCTTC
TRBJ2-7 | TRBD2 | . | TRBV19 | CASSTAISSGRIDEQYF | TGTGCCAGTAGTACCGCCATTTCTAGCGGGAGGATCGACGAGCAGTACTTC
TRBJ2-7 | TRBD1 | . | TRBV25-1 | CASTRQGHEQYF | TGTGCCAGCACCCGACAGGGCCACGAGCAGTACTTC
TRBJ1-3 | TRBD1 | . | TRBV7-9 | CASSHRTGGNTIYF | TGTGCCAGCAGCCACAGGACAGGGGGAAACACCATATATTTT
TRBJ2-5 | . | . | TRBV4-3 | CASSQDLAETQYF | TGCGCCAGCAGCCAAGATCTGGCTGAGACCCAGTACTTC
TRBJ2-1 | . | . | TRBV18 | CASSPPYLNEQFF | TGTGCCAGCTCACCACCGTACCTCAATGAGCAGTTCTTC
TRBJ1-6 | TRBD1 | . | TRBV4-1 | CASSQSRDSIGSPLHF | TGCGCCAGCAGCCAATCCCGGGACAGCATCGGTTCACCCCTCCACTTT
TRBJ2-7 | . | once | TRBV10-2 | CASQTSGYMGEQYF | TGCGCCAGTCAAACCTCAGGGTACATGGGCGAGCAGTACTTC
TRBJ2-1 | . | . | TRBV11-3 | CASSLIGQNEQFF | TGTGCCAGCAGCTTAATTGGACAGAATGAGCAGTTCTTC
TRBJ2-7 | . | . | TRBV28 | CASSPPSGDEQYF | TGTGCCAGCAGTCCTCCATCGGGGGACGAGCAGTACTTC
TRBJ1-1 | . | . | TRBV6-1 | CASSEEESRNTEAFF | TGTGCCAGCAGTGAAGAGGAGAGCCGGAACACTGAAGCTTTCTTT
TRBJ2-3 | . | . | TRBV18 | CASSPRVQGNTDTQYF | TGTGCCAGCTCACCACGAGTACAGGGTAACACAGATACGCAGTATTTT
TRBJ2-3 | . | once | TRBV5-5 | CASSLVQGLFTDTQYF | TGTGCCAGCAGCTTGGTGCAGGGCCTCTTCACAGATACGCAGTATTTT
TRBJ2-3 | . | . | TRBV12-5 | CASGLGSADTQYF | TGTGCTAGTGGTTTGGGGTCAGCAGATACGCAGTATTTT
TRBJ2-5 | TRBD1 | . | TRBV9 | CASSPPGTGPLEQYF | TGTGCCAGCAGCCCTCCGGGGACAGGACCTCTGGAGCAGTACTTC
TRBJ2-1 | . | . | TRBV7-8 | CASSLVRQGPYNEQFF | TGTGCCAGCAGCTTAGTCCGTCAGGGGCCCTACAATGAGCAGTTCTTC
TRBJ2-7 | TRBD2 | . | TRBV18 | CASSPLAYSGKVDEQYF | TGTGCCAGCTCACCTCTGGCGTATAGCGGGAAGGTTGACGAGCAGTACTTC
TRBJ2-7 | TRBD1 | . | TRBV27 | CASSDRVQYEQYF | TGTGCCAGCTCGGACAGGGTCCAATACGAGCAGTACTTC